This T cell receptor (beta chain) came from a study of blood T cell repertoires in COVID-19. Overall study context: COVID-19 samples, acute and convalescent, were from the United States, Italy and Spain.

Measured with immunoSEQ multiplex PCR; TCRdb has only the in-frame clones, and not every one. The sample lists hundreds of thousands of clones, 70% to 85% occurring once. This clone has only a few counts. CDR1 and CDR2 (germline): MNHEY, SVGAGI. The CDR3 sequence is 14 residues long. J lost 5 bases, V lost 9 bases, and 6 bases had no gene match. This receptor was obtained from a woman aged 40 to 50 with active or convalescent COVID-19. The sequenced material came from peripheral blood. The chain employs TRBV6-5 and TRBJ2-3; TRBD2 aligns across 12 bases. The CDR3 sequence: CASRALAGGDTQYF. In DNA form, the CDR3 reads TGTGCCAGTAGGGCACTAGCGGGGGGAGATACGCAGTATTTT.